The rows below give T cell receptor beta chains drawn from one sample of a study of molecular identifiers for immune sequencing clone quantification. Each CDR3 protein gets one entry after TCRdb re-called the PCR reads with MiXCR. The profile shows about 500,000 distinct CDR3 sequences, over 20% of them singletons. Sequencing was performed on naive CD8+ T cells from blood, with Jurkat cell RNA spiked in. The receptors here all came from a human donor in good health. Some libraries in this study had Jurkat cell RNA spiked in. CDR3s include the opening cysteine and the closing phenylalanine or tryptophan. The order of the fields is D gene, J gene, clone size, V gene, CDR3 DNA, CDR3 protein. D genes are given only for firm matches. Clone size is not always given. Where it is, it says once, few, many or a class for expanded clones.

d_call: TRBD2; j_call: TRBJ2-4; clone_size: many; v_call: TRBV28; cdr3_nt: TGTGCCAGCAGTTCCGGGGTTAGCGGGACGCTAGCCAAAAACATTCAGTACTTC; cdr3_aa: CASSSGVSGTLAKNIQYF
d_call: TRBD2; j_call: TRBJ2-1; clone_size: many; v_call: TRBV11-3; cdr3_nt: TGTGCCAGCAGCTTGAGCGGGAGCTACAATGAGCAGTTCTTC; cdr3_aa: CASSLSGSYNEQFF
d_call: TRBD1; j_call: TRBJ1-1; clone_size: many; v_call: TRBV4-1; cdr3_nt: TGCGCCAGCAGCCCACAGGGGAGAAACACTGAAGCTTTCTTT; cdr3_aa: CASSPQGRNTEAFF
d_call: -; j_call: TRBJ1-5; clone_size: -; v_call: TRBV4-2; cdr3_nt: TGTGCCAGCAGCCAAGTGCTTGGGCGCGTCCAGCATTTT; cdr3_aa: CASSQVLGRVQHF
d_call: TRBD1; j_call: TRBJ1-2; clone_size: -; v_call: TRBV2; cdr3_nt: TGTGCCAGCAGTGAGGAGGGGGCTAGCTACTGTGGCTACACCTTC; cdr3_aa: CASSEEGASYCGYTF
d_call: TRBD1; j_call: TRBJ2-7; clone_size: -; v_call: TRBV30; cdr3_nt: TGTGCCTGGAGCGCAATTCGGGACAGTTTGTTTCCCGAGCAGTACTTC; cdr3_aa: CAWSAIRDSLFPEQYF
d_call: -; j_call: TRBJ2-3; clone_size: many; v_call: TRBV7-9; cdr3_nt: TGTGCCAGCAGCCTGTCCGGGGCAGATACGCAGTATTTT; cdr3_aa: CASSLSGADTQYF
d_call: -; j_call: TRBJ2-6; clone_size: -; v_call: TRBV6-5; cdr3_nt: TGTGCCAGCAGTTACGACGGGCTCGTCTCCTTCTCTGGGGCCAACGTCCTGACTTTC; cdr3_aa: CASSYDGLVSFSGANVLTF
d_call: -; j_call: TRBJ2-5; clone_size: once; v_call: TRBV6-5; cdr3_nt: TGTGCCAGCAGCGAAAATACAGGGAAAGAGACCCAGTACTTC; cdr3_aa: CASSENTGKETQYF
d_call: -; j_call: TRBJ2-5; clone_size: -; v_call: TRBV20-1; cdr3_nt: TGCAGTGCTAGAGATCAATACGCGGACTTTCAAGAGACCCAGTACTTC; cdr3_aa: CSARDQYADFQETQYF
d_call: -; j_call: TRBJ2-7; clone_size: few; v_call: TRBV7-9; cdr3_nt: TGTGCCAGCAGCCCAGGGACACGTTACGAGCAGTACTTC; cdr3_aa: CASSPGTRYEQYF
d_call: -; j_call: TRBJ2-3; clone_size: many; v_call: TRBV9; cdr3_nt: TGTGCCAGCAGCGTAGCGGGTCAGACAGATACGCAGTATTTT; cdr3_aa: CASSVAGQTDTQYF
d_call: -; j_call: TRBJ1-3; clone_size: -; v_call: TRBV29-1; cdr3_nt: TGCAGCGTTGAAGATCCGGGGGGCTCTGGAAACACCATATATTTT; cdr3_aa: CSVEDPGGSGNTIYF
d_call: -; j_call: TRBJ2-3; clone_size: few; v_call: TRBV19; cdr3_nt: TGTGCCAGTACCTCTGGCGGGGCAGATACGCAGTATTTT; cdr3_aa: CASTSGGADTQYF
d_call: -; j_call: TRBJ1-1; clone_size: -; v_call: TRBV4-1; cdr3_nt: TGCGCCAGCAGCCAAGATTTCGCTCGGTTGATGGACACTGAAGCTTTCTTT; cdr3_aa: CASSQDFARLMDTEAFF
d_call: -; j_call: TRBJ1-1; clone_size: few; v_call: TRBV23-1; cdr3_nt: TGCGCCAGCGGCCACGCCGAGTCAGGGTGTTTAATTAGAGGGGGCACTGAAGCTTTCTTT; cdr3_aa: CASGHAESGCLIRGGTEAFF
d_call: TRBD1; j_call: TRBJ1-5; clone_size: many; v_call: TRBV12-3/TRBV12-4; cdr3_nt: TGTGCCAGCAGTTCCGGGTCAGGACAGGGACGGGGACAGCCCCAGCATTTT; cdr3_aa: CASSSGSGQGRGQPQHF
d_call: -; j_call: TRBJ1-1; clone_size: few; v_call: TRBV27; cdr3_nt: TGTGCCAGCATTTCTCAGGGGCGTGCGACTGAAGCTTTCTTT; cdr3_aa: CASISQGRATEAFF
d_call: -; j_call: TRBJ2-1; clone_size: -; v_call: TRBV12-3/TRBV12-4; cdr3_nt: TGTGCCAGCAGACCGGGCCTCAGTCGTACTGAGCAGTTCTTC; cdr3_aa: CASRPGLSRTEQFF
d_call: TRBD2; j_call: TRBJ2-2; clone_size: once; v_call: TRBV24-1; cdr3_nt: TGTGCCACCAGTCCCAGCGGGGCCGCTTCGGGGGAGCTGTTTTTT; cdr3_aa: CATSPSGAASGELFF
d_call: -; j_call: TRBJ2-5; clone_size: many; v_call: TRBV12-5; cdr3_nt: TGTGCTAGTGCGAAACAGTACCAAGAGACCCAGTACTTC; cdr3_aa: CASAKQYQETQYF
d_call: TRBD1; j_call: TRBJ2-1; clone_size: -; v_call: TRBV19; cdr3_nt: TGTGCCAGTAGTATCGCAGGGGGCAATTTGAATGAGCAGTTCTTC; cdr3_aa: CASSIAGGNLNEQFF
d_call: TRBD2; j_call: TRBJ2-5; clone_size: few; v_call: TRBV4-3; cdr3_nt: TGCGCCAGCAGCCAAACCGGGACTAGCGGTTTGGAGACCCAGTACTTC; cdr3_aa: CASSQTGTSGLETQYF
d_call: -; j_call: TRBJ1-1; clone_size: many; v_call: TRBV4-3; cdr3_nt: TGCGCCAGCAGCCAACGGGGCTTGAACACTGAAGCTTTCTTT; cdr3_aa: CASSQRGLNTEAFF
d_call: -; j_call: TRBJ2-1; clone_size: -; v_call: TRBV10-1; cdr3_nt: TGCGCCAGCAGTGATTCAGGAGACGTTTGGGGCAATGAGCAGTTCTTC; cdr3_aa: CASSDSGDVWGNEQFF
d_call: -; j_call: TRBJ2-2; clone_size: many; v_call: TRBV13; cdr3_nt: TGTGCCAGCAGCGGAGAGGGACGCTTCAACACCGGGGAGCTGTTTTTT; cdr3_aa: CASSGEGRFNTGELFF
d_call: -; j_call: TRBJ2-2; clone_size: few; v_call: TRBV6-5; cdr3_nt: TGTGCCAGCAGTTATAATTCGAACACCGGGGAGCTGTTTTTT; cdr3_aa: CASSYNSNTGELFF
d_call: -; j_call: TRBJ2-2; clone_size: -; v_call: TRBV30; cdr3_nt: TGTGCCTGGAGTGTTGGGCAGGGACCCGGGGAGCTGTTTTTT; cdr3_aa: CAWSVGQGPGELFF
d_call: -; j_call: TRBJ2-1; clone_size: few; v_call: TRBV4-3; cdr3_nt: TGCGCCAGCAGCCAAGGTCTGAGCCCGAGCTCCTACAATGAGCAGTTCTTC; cdr3_aa: CASSQGLSPSSYNEQFF
d_call: TRBD1; j_call: TRBJ2-7; clone_size: -; v_call: TRBV20-1; cdr3_nt: TGCAGTGCTAGAGACGGGGACAGGGGGTTGTACGAGCAGTACTTC; cdr3_aa: CSARDGDRGLYEQYF
d_call: TRBD2; j_call: TRBJ2-7; clone_size: few; v_call: TRBV20-1; cdr3_nt: TGCAGTGCTAGAAGCGGGAGTAGGTACGAGCAGTACTTC; cdr3_aa: CSARSGSRYEQYF
d_call: -; j_call: TRBJ2-1; clone_size: -; v_call: TRBV7-9; cdr3_nt: TGTGCCAGCGGAGCTCCCTACAATGAGCAGTTCTTC; cdr3_aa: CASGAPYNEQFF
d_call: -; j_call: TRBJ2-2; clone_size: few; v_call: TRBV5-6; cdr3_nt: TGTGCCAGCAGCTCGAGCCCGGGAGAAGGGGATTCCGGGGAGCTGTTTTTT; cdr3_aa: CASSSSPGEGDSGELFF
d_call: TRBD2; j_call: TRBJ2-3; clone_size: few; v_call: TRBV13; cdr3_nt: TGTGCCAGCAGCTTAGGGGTAGCGGGGGACCGGCCAGATACGCAGTATTTT; cdr3_aa: CASSLGVAGDRPDTQYF
d_call: -; j_call: TRBJ1-5; clone_size: few; v_call: TRBV19; cdr3_nt: TGTGCCAGTAAGGGGGAAGGGATCAATCAGCCCCAGCATTTT; cdr3_aa: CASKGEGINQPQHF
d_call: -; j_call: TRBJ2-5; clone_size: -; v_call: TRBV27; cdr3_nt: TGTGCCAGCAGTTTATTCGTTCGAGAGACCCAGTACTTC; cdr3_aa: CASSLFVRETQYF
d_call: -; j_call: TRBJ2-3; clone_size: many; v_call: TRBV5-5; cdr3_nt: TGTGCCAGCAGCTTAAGTCGCACAGATACGCAGTATTTT; cdr3_aa: CASSLSRTDTQYF
d_call: TRBD1; j_call: TRBJ1-5; clone_size: -; v_call: TRBV27; cdr3_nt: TGTGCCGGCAGTTTGGGGACAGGCGTAAATCAGCCCCAGCACTTT; cdr3_aa: CAGSLGTGVNQPQHF
d_call: -; j_call: TRBJ2-5; clone_size: few; v_call: TRBV12-3/TRBV12-4; cdr3_nt: TGTGCCAGCAGCCCCGCCGGGAGTGTCGGGGAGACCCAGTACTTC; cdr3_aa: CASSPAGSVGETQYF
d_call: TRBD2; j_call: TRBJ2-3; clone_size: many; v_call: TRBV14; cdr3_nt: TGTGCCAGCAGCCAAGAGCAAGCGGGGATCACAGATACGCAGTATTTT; cdr3_aa: CASSQEQAGITDTQYF
d_call: TRBD1; j_call: TRBJ2-7; clone_size: few; v_call: TRBV28; cdr3_nt: TGTGCCAGCAGCCCAATACAGGGGGCTTCATACGAGCAGTACTTC; cdr3_aa: CASSPIQGASYEQYF
d_call: TRBD2; j_call: TRBJ2-1; clone_size: -; v_call: TRBV9; cdr3_nt: TGTGCCAGCAACCCTAGCGGCCTTACCTACAATGAGCAGTTCTTC; cdr3_aa: CASNPSGLTYNEQFF
d_call: TRBD1; j_call: TRBJ1-1; clone_size: many; v_call: TRBV10-2; cdr3_nt: TGCGCCAGCAGTGGGGGACAGGTGAACACTGAAGCTTTCTTT; cdr3_aa: CASSGGQVNTEAFF
d_call: TRBD1; j_call: TRBJ1-5; clone_size: -; v_call: TRBV27; cdr3_nt: TGTGCCAGCAGTCCCGGGACAGCCCAAAATCAGCCCCAGCATTTT; cdr3_aa: CASSPGTAQNQPQHF
d_call: -; j_call: TRBJ2-7; clone_size: -; v_call: TRBV6-2/TRBV6-3; cdr3_nt: TGTGTCAGCAGTTACACGGCAGACCCCCGGACCACGGTGTCCTACGAGCAGTACTTC; cdr3_aa: CVSSYTADPRTTVSYEQYF
d_call: -; j_call: TRBJ2-5; clone_size: many; v_call: TRBV28; cdr3_nt: TGTGCCAGGAGGGGGGTTCTAGTGGGGACCCAGTACTTC; cdr3_aa: CARRGVLVGTQYF
d_call: -; j_call: TRBJ2-1; clone_size: -; v_call: TRBV6-2/TRBV6-3; cdr3_nt: TGTACCAGCAGTCCACCGGCGCGGGATAGCTCCTACAATGAGCAGTTCTTC; cdr3_aa: CTSSPPARDSSYNEQFF
d_call: TRBD1; j_call: TRBJ1-1; clone_size: few; v_call: TRBV6-5; cdr3_nt: TGTGCCAGCAATATTCTCGGACAGGGCAGGACTGAAGCTTTCTTT; cdr3_aa: CASNILGQGRTEAFF
d_call: -; j_call: TRBJ1-1; clone_size: few; v_call: TRBV7-9; cdr3_nt: TGTGCCAGCAGCTTAGGAAGACAGCACATGAACACTGAAGCTTTCTTT; cdr3_aa: CASSLGRQHMNTEAFF
d_call: TRBD1; j_call: TRBJ2-7; clone_size: many; v_call: TRBV12-3/TRBV12-4; cdr3_nt: TGTGCCAGCAGTTCCTCGACAGGGGTGAAGTACTTC; cdr3_aa: CASSSSTGVKYF
d_call: TRBD2; j_call: TRBJ2-3; clone_size: -; v_call: TRBV29-1; cdr3_nt: TGCAGCGAGTTGGGCGGGGGGAGCACAGATACGCAGTATTTT; cdr3_aa: CSELGGGSTDTQYF
d_call: -; j_call: TRBJ1-2; clone_size: -; v_call: TRBV15; cdr3_nt: TGTGCCACCAGCAGAGCGGAGACTAGCTATGGCTACACCTTC; cdr3_aa: CATSRAETSYGYTF
d_call: -; j_call: TRBJ2-3; clone_size: many; v_call: TRBV6-5; cdr3_nt: TGTGCCAGCAGTTTTTATGGGGAGGCAGATACGCAGTATTTT; cdr3_aa: CASSFYGEADTQYF
d_call: TRBD1; j_call: TRBJ1-5; clone_size: -; v_call: TRBV6-2/TRBV6-3; cdr3_nt: TGTGCCAGCAGCTACCGAGGCCCGGTCGGGACAGGAACAGATCAGCCCCAGCATTTT; cdr3_aa: CASSYRGPVGTGTDQPQHF
d_call: TRBD1; j_call: TRBJ2-4; clone_size: -; v_call: TRBV27; cdr3_nt: TGTGCCAGCGGGGACAGGGGGGGCAAAAACATTCAGTACTTC; cdr3_aa: CASGDRGGKNIQYF
d_call: -; j_call: TRBJ2-7; clone_size: -; v_call: TRBV3-1; cdr3_nt: TGTGCCAGCAGCCAAGATAGAAGCTTTTACGAGCAGTACTTC; cdr3_aa: CASSQDRSFYEQYF
d_call: -; j_call: TRBJ2-3; clone_size: many; v_call: TRBV13; cdr3_nt: TGTGCCAGCAGCTTAGGGGGTTTCACAGATACGCAGTATTTT; cdr3_aa: CASSLGGFTDTQYF